These 15 T cell receptor beta chains were all obtained from the same sample, sequenced in a study of T cell repertoires in ileal Crohn's disease. Measured with immunoSEQ multiplex PCR; TCRdb has only the in-frame clones, and not every one. The sample records approximately 5,000 clones, about 81% being singletons. Sequencing used ileal tissue. All receptors derive from an adult with Crohn's disease.

The chain uses TRBV18 and TRBJ2-7; 9 bases fit TRBD1. V trimming: 5 bases; J trimming: 3 bases; junction bases outside the gene matches: 11. Germline lookup yields CDR1 KGHSH and CDR2 LQKENI. This CDR3 has 16 residues. DNA of the CDR3: TGTGCCAGCTCAGTACAAGGGACAGGGAAAGGCTACGAGCAGTACTTC. Translating it yields CASSVQGTGKGYEQYF.

This sequence joins TRBV28 and TRBJ2-7; D is possibly TRBD1 (6 bases). Germline V lookup: CDR1 MDHEN, CDR2 SYDVKM. Trimming cost V 6 bases and J 2 bases, with 11 bases left between them. The CDR3 extends over 13 amino acids. The CDR3 region has the DNA TGTGCCAGCAGACGGACAGCCCCCTACGAGCAGTACTTC. It encodes CASRRTAPYEQYF. Complete variable domain (other parts from reference TRBV28 and TRBJ2-7): DVKVTQSSRYLVKRTGEKVFLECVQDMDHENMFWYRQDPGLGLRLIYFSYDVKMKEKGDIPEGYSVSREKKERFSLILESASTNQTSMYLCASRRTAPYEQYFGPGTRLTVT.

This clone is categorized as large. The rearrangement joins TRBV15 to TRBJ2-7; 8 bases map to TRBD1. Trimming took 2 bases from V and 5 from J; bases not matched to a gene: 8. Germline V gene lookup returns CDR1 LNHNV and CDR2 YYDKDF (reference sequence). The CDR3 consists of 15 residues. CDR3 residues: CATSRSQTGAHEQYF. For the CDR3, the DNA is TGTGCCACCAGCAGATCCCAGACAGGGGCCCACGAGCAGTACTTC.

The CDR3 bases are TGTGCCAGCAGTTTGAGGCAGGGCGACGAGCAGTACTTC. As protein: CASSLRQGDEQYF. The V call is TRBV28, the J call TRBJ2-7; tentatively, D is TRBD1 (5 bases). CDR1 is MDHEN, CDR2 SYDVKM, per germline. CDR3 length: 13 residues. V was pared by 3 bases and J by 5 bases, with 11 bases between.

The chain employs TRBV28 and TRBJ2-3; possible D gene TRBD1, 6 bases. Trimming removed 6 bases from V and 3 bases from J, with 10 bases in between. This CDR3 has 13 residues. CDR1 and CDR2 from the germline V gene are MDHEN and SYDVKM. DNA of the CDR3: TGTGCCAGCAGACCACAGGGTACAGATACGCAGTATTTT. This translates into CASRPQGTDTQYF.

The V call is TRBV28, the J call TRBJ1-3; D unclear. CDR1 and CDR2 (germline): MDHEN, SYDVKM. The CDR3 is made up of 15 amino acids. Trimming took 3 bases from V and 0 from J, leaving 9 bases between them. The DNA of the CDR3 is TGTGCCAGCAGTTTTGTAGACATCTCTGGAAACACCATATATTTT. Amino acids: CASSFVDISGNTIYF.

The chain uses TRBV5-1 and TRBJ1-6, with 7 bases fitting TRBD1. CDR3 length: 15 amino acids. J was trimmed by 8 bases and V by 4 bases; bases with no gene match: 9. Germline V CDR1 and CDR2: SGHRS, YFSETQ. The CDR3 bases are TGCGCCAGCAGCCAACAGGGGTCCCTCCATTCACCCCTCCACTTT. Translated, it gives CASSQQGSLHSPLHF. The full variable domain, rest sourced from reference TRBV5-1 and TRBJ1-6, is KAGVTQTPRYLIKTRGQQVTLSCSPISGHRSVSWYQQTPGQGLQFLFEYFSETQRNKGNFPGRFSGRQFSNSRSEMNVSTLELGDSALYLCASSQQGSLHSPLHFGNGTRLTVT.

The V and J genes are TRBV19 and TRBJ1-2, with 7 bases matching TRBD1. V shed 7 bases and J 10 bases; nucleotides not matched to a gene: 12. Germline V gene data show CDR1 as LNHDA and CDR2 as SQIVND (reference sequence). There are 13 residues in the CDR3. The CDR3 sequence: CASTPGTVTSYTF. CDR3 nucleotide sequence: TGTGCCAGTACCCCCGGGACAGTAACCTCCTACACCTTC.

The chain links TRBV6-4 to TRBJ2-3, with 7 nucleotides matching TRBD2. The V gene's germline CDR1 is MRHNA and CDR2 SNTAGT. The trim removed 6 bases at V and 2 bases at J, leaving 8 bases unmatched. The CDR3 sequence is 15 residues long. Here the CDR3 reads CASRYKRGDTDTQYF. The DNA of the CDR3 is TGTGCCAGCAGGTATAAGCGGGGCGACACAGATACGCAGTATTTT.

This chain connects TRBV30 to TRBJ1-6, with a weak D call TRBD1 (6 bases). Trimming left V 2 bases short and J 11 bases short, with 16 bases between. The CDR3 spans 14 residues. CDR1 and CDR2 from the germline V gene are GTSNPN and SVGIG (reference sequence). The CDR3 DNA follows: TGTGCCTGGAGTAAATGGACAGAAAACCCACCCCTCCACTTT. Translated: CAWSKWTENPPLHF.

In its sample, this clone was seen once. V gene TRBV28 combines with J gene TRBJ2-1; possibly TRBD2 for D (6 bases). This CDR3 is built from 15 residues. V shed 2 bases and J shed 6 bases, with 14 bases lying between them. CDR1 is MDHEN and CDR2 is SYDVKM in the germline V gene. CDR3 bases: TGTGCCAGCAGTTTAGACCTTGGGACTTCCAATGAGCAGTTCTTC. This encodes CASSLDLGTSNEQFF.

With regard to this clone: Its ends do not fully match the called genes, so a read error is possible. The rearrangement joins TRBV6-6 to TRBJ1-1, with 10 bases matching TRBD1. Germline V gene sequence: CDR1 MNHNY, CDR2 SVGAGI (reference sequence). This CDR3 spans 13 amino acids. The CDR3 nucleotides are TGTGCCAGCAGTTTCTCAATACTTCCGGGACAGGGGTTT. Its protein product is CASSFSILPGQGF.

J is TRBJ1-2 and V is TRBV11-1; possible D gene TRBD1, 6 bases. Germline values: CDR1 SGHAT, CDR2 FQDESV (reference sequence). The V and J ends lost 2 bases and 7 bases respectively, with 11 bases between them. CDR3 size: 13 residues. CDR3: CASSLRDTRGYTF. CDR3 sequence (DNA): TGTGCCAGCAGCTTAAGGGACACCCGTGGCTACACCTTC.

The chain is built from TRBV28 and TRBJ1-3; D not certain. V lost 6 bases and J lost 3, with 12 bases in between. The germline V gene encodes CDR1 MDHEN and CDR2 SYDVKM. The CDR3 runs to 14 residues. CDR3 region: CASRPRGIGNTIYF. The DNA of the CDR3 is TGTGCCAGCAGACCACGGGGTATTGGAAACACCATATATTTT.

The count of this clone is one. The rearrangement links TRBV6-5 to TRBJ1-2, with 10 bases identical to TRBD1. This CDR3 comprises 14 residues. The germline V gene has CDR1 MNHEY and CDR2 SVGAGI. Losses at the gene ends were 6 bases for V and 4 bases for J; bases not matched to a gene: 5. The CDR3 nucleotides are TGTGCCAGCAGGGGGACAGGGGAGGGCTATGGCTACACCTTC. This encodes CASRGTGEGYGYTF.